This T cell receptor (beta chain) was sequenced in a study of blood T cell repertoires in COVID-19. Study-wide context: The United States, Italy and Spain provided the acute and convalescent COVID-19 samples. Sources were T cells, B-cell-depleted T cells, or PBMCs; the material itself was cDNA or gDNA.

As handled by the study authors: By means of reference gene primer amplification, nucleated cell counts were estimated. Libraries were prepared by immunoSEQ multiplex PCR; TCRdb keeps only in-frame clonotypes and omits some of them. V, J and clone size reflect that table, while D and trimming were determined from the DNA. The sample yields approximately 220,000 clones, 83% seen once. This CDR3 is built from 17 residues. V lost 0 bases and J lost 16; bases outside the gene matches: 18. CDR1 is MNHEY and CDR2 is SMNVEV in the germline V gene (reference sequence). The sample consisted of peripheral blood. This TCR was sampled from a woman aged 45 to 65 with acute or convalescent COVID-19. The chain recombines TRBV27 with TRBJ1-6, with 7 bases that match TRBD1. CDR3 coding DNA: TGTGCCAGCAGTTTATCTAGTTTGGCTGGACAGGCGGGTGTGCTCCACTTT. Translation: CASSLSSLAGQAGVLHF.